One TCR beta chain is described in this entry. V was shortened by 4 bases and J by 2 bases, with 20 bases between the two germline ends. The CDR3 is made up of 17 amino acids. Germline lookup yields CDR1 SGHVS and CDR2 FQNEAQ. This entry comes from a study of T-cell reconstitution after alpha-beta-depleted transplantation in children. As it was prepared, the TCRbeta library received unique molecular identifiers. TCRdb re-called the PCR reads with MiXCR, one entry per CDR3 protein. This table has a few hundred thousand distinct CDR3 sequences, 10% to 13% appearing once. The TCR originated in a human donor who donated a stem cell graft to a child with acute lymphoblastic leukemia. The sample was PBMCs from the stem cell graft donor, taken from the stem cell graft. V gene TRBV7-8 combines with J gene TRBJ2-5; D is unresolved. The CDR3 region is CASSSWGSMGSQETQYF. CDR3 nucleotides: TGTGCCAGCAGCTCTTGGGGTAGTATGGGATCACAAGAGACCCAGTACTTC.